This T cell receptor (beta chain) was captured in a study of OX40 agonist ivuxolimab in advanced cancers. In the study overall: Head and neck, renal cell, melanoma or hepatocellular carcinoma were the cancers that dose-escalation patients had.

Sequenced by immunoSEQ multiplex PCR; TCRdb stores in-frame clones only, minus some. This repertoire shows about 91,000 clones, around 80% found once; its top ten account for approximately 1.2%. For this clone: Its matching antigen is unknown.

General observations from the study: Both blood CD4+ and CD8+ T cells showed clonal growth by week 6 at 0.1 to 3.0 mg/kg. Average numbers of expanded clones were greater in CD8+ T cells than in CD4+.

There are 14 residues in the CDR3. CDR1 is SGHAT and CDR2 is FQNNGV in the germline V gene. Trimming pared 3 bases from V and 2 bases from J, leaving 10 bases between. The sequences come from CD4+ or CD8+ T cells sorted from blood, collected in a trial of the OX40 agonist ivuxolimab. The clonotype was recovered from an adult with an advanced solid tumor such as melanoma, head and neck, liver or kidney cancer. The chain couples TRBV11-2 to TRBJ2-5; no firm D call. The DNA of the CDR3 is TGTGCCAGCAGCTTTGACTGGAAGCAAGAGACCCAGTACTTC. Translation gives CASSFDWKQETQYF. The complete variable domain, with remaining parts taken from reference TRBV11-2 and TRBJ2-5, reads EAGVAQSPRYKIIEKRQSVAFWCNPISGHATLYWYQQILGQGPKLLIQFQNNGVVDDSQLPKDRFSAERLKGVDSTLKIQPAKLEDSAVYLCASSFDWKQETQYFGPGTRLLVL.